This paragraph covers one T cell receptor beta chain sequence. Its antigen is as yet unknown. The CDR3 is 17 amino acids. Trimming removed 1 base from V and 2 bases from J; junction bases left unmatched: 5. Germline-derived CDR1 and CDR2 are MGHRA and YSYEKL. The data derive from a study of cytomegalovirus exposure and HLA in healthy donors. Findings and caveats of the study: High specificity and sensitivity for cytomegalovirus status were reported for the classifier. Among TCR sequences, most were rare, though some public TCRs appeared in many donors. Later analysis revealed greater clonal expansion in HLA-associated TCR beta chains than in equally common others. Later analysis identified a missense DCLRE1C variant that was linked to TCR beta V- and J-gene trimming.

The PCR used 60 Vbeta and 13 Jbeta primers. The assay was immunoSEQ multiplex PCR, and TCRdb's table has in-frame clones only and misses some. Seen here are over 150,000 clones, just over 75% observed once, and the top ten hold 1.4%. This sequence joins TRBV4-1 and TRBJ2-7; 13 bases line up with TRBD2. The sequenced material came from PBMCs. The clonotype originates from a woman aged 25 to 39 in good health and CMV-seropositive. CDR3 residues: CASSQGGTSGIPYEQYF. Written as DNA, the CDR3 is TGCGCCAGCAGCCAAGGTGGGACTAGCGGGATTCCCTACGAGCAGTACTTC.